The 18 T cell receptor beta chains listed next were all sequenced from one sample in a study of radiotherapy plus CTLA-4 blockade in lung cancer. The assay was immunoSEQ multiplex PCR, and TCRdb's table has in-frame clones only and misses some. The sample consists of roughly 66,000 clones, around 81% of them appearing once. The material sequenced was peripheral blood, taken from a patient treated with radiotherapy plus ipilimumab. The receptors shown here come from a human donor with non-small cell lung cancer who had a partial response to radiotherapy plus ipilimumab.

V and J are TRBV6-1 and TRBJ2-3; 16 bases are a match to TRBD2. Trimming removed 5 bases from V and 6 bases from J; junction bases left unmatched: 2. CDR1 is MNHNS, CDR2 SASEGT, per germline. There are 15 residues in the CDR3. Here the CDR3 DNA reads TGTGCCAGCAGTAAGGGACTAGCGGGAGGGGATACGCAGTATTTT. Its protein is CASSKGLAGGDTQYF.

The rearrangement links TRBV2 to TRBJ1-2; tentatively, D is TRBD1 (5 bases). Deletions cut 4 bases from V and 4 bases from J, with 13 bases between. This CDR3 has 14 amino acids. Germline V CDR1 and CDR2: SNHLY, FYNNEI. The CDR3 spells CASSGELGGYGYTF. The CDR3 coding sequence is TGTGCCAGCAGTGGGGAATTGGGGGGCTATGGCTACACCTTC.

The chain has TRBV4-2 and TRBJ2-3, with 11 bases lining up with TRBD2. The CDR3 consists of 14 residues. Trimming removed 6 bases from V and 5 bases from J; junction bases left unmatched: 4. Germline-derived CDR1 and CDR2 are LGHNA and YNFKEQ. The chain's CDR3 is CASSHGLAGDTQYF. CDR3 nucleotides: TGTGCCAGCAGTCACGGACTAGCGGGAGATACGCAGTATTTT.

A note on this clone: Distinct nucleotide sequences in the sample also encode this CDR3. The chain couples TRBV25-1 to TRBJ1-1, with D perhaps matching TRBD1 (6 bases). The CDR3 contains 15 residues. Germline V lookup: CDR1 MGHDK, CDR2 SYGVNS. V lost 3 bases and J 0 bases, leaving 11 bases between the germline ends. CDR3 sequence: CASSEVDSMNTEAFF. The CDR3, as DNA: TGTGCCAGCAGTGAGGTGGACAGCATGAACACTGAAGCTTTCTTT.

This chain links TRBV10-3 with TRBJ1-2, with 8 nucleotides matching TRBD1. The J segment lost 8 bases and the V segment lost 3 bases, leaving 11 bases of the junction unmatched. Germline V gene lookup returns CDR1 ENHRY and CDR2 SYGVKD. CDR3 length: 15 amino acids. CDR3 sequence: CAISDMTGDLRGYTF. CDR3 sequence (DNA): TGTGCCATCAGTGACATGACAGGGGACCTTAGAGGCTACACCTTC.

The chain has TRBV28 and TRBJ2-5, with TRBD1 matching over 8 bases. Trimming removed 3 bases from V and 3 bases from J; junction bases left unmatched: 6. The CDR3 runs to 15 residues. Germline loops: CDR1 MDHEN, CDR2 SYDVKM. The CDR3 loop is CASSFDPTGEETQYF. The CDR3 DNA sequence: TGTGCCAGCAGTTTTGACCCGACAGGGGAAGAGACCCAGTACTTC.

The chain links TRBV5-6 to TRBJ2-1; 14 bases are shared with TRBD2. This CDR3 is built from 17 residues. Trimming at V came to 2 bases and at J to 6 bases, leaving 7 bases not matched to a gene. CDR1 and CDR2 (germline): SGHDT, YYEEEE. The CDR3 loop reads CASSFRKTSGRGNEQFF. The CDR3 nucleotides read TGTGCCAGCAGCTTTCGCAAGACTAGCGGGAGGGGCAATGAGCAGTTCTTC.

This clone was observed a few times. The gene calls are TRBV29-1 and TRBJ2-7, with 14 positions matching TRBD2. The CDR3 runs to 16 residues. The junction had 8 bases not matched to a gene; V was cut back by 6 bases and J by 1 base. Germline V gene sequence: CDR1 SQVTM, CDR2 ANQGSEA. CDR3: CSVGTSGRVGSYEQYF. For the CDR3, the DNA is TGCAGCGTCGGGACTAGCGGGAGAGTTGGGTCCTACGAGCAGTACTTC.

The gene calls are TRBV10-3 and TRBJ2-7; possibly TRBD1 for D (6 bases). Deletions cut 0 bases from V and 7 bases from J, with 7 bases between. The CDR3 covers 12 residues. Germline values: CDR1 ENHRY, CDR2 SYGVKD. The CDR3 nucleotides are TGTGCCATCAGTGAGTCCCAGGGGGAGCAGTACTTC. Protein product: CAISESQGEQYF.

In its sample, this clone was seen a few times. The genes are TRBV27 and TRBJ2-7; D unresolved. This CDR3 contains 12 residues. From germline, CDR1 is MNHEY and CDR2 SMNVEV (reference sequence). V lost 6 bases and J lost 2, with 8 bases in between. The CDR3 nucleotides read TGTGCCAGCAGCAGTATGACCTACGAGCAGTACTTC. This translates into CASSSMTYEQYF.

J is TRBJ1-5 and V is TRBV19; no definite D call. The germline CDR1 and CDR2 sequences are LNHDA and SQIVND (reference sequence). Trimming shortened V by 5 bases and J by 1 base, and 15 bases separated the two germline ends. CDR3 length: 16 amino acids. CDR3 nucleotide sequence: TGTGCCAGTAGTCCCCTCCCGGGGAAGAGCAATCAGCCCCAGCATTTT. Translating gives CASSPLPGKSNQPQHF.

This clone has only a few counts. The V call is TRBV9, the J call TRBJ1-1; D gene uncertain. The CDR3 consists of 14 residues. CDR1 and CDR2 from the germline V gene are SGDLS and YYNGEE. V lost 3 bases, J lost 1 base, and 10 bases lay in between. CDR3 DNA: TGTGCCAGCAGCGCGATCTCGGGGAACACTGAAGCTTTCTTT. As protein: CASSAISGNTEAFF.

The chain carries TRBV1 and TRBJ2-1; the table's D call of TRBD2 was not tested on the DNA. TRBV1 is deemed a pseudogene. The CDR3 length is 19 residues. The CDR3 sequence: CTSSQDAASGRTTYNEQFF. In DNA form, the CDR3 reads TGCACCAGCAGCCAAGATGCGGCTAGCGGGAGGACAACCTACAATGAGCAGTTCTTC.

A word on this clone: This CDR3 is also generated by other DNA sequences in the sample. V and J are TRBV10-1 and TRBJ1-5, with D tentatively TRBD1 (5 bases). With 3 bases removed from V and 7 bases from J, the gap between germline ends came to 7 bases. CDR3 length: 12 amino acids. From germline, CDR1 is WNHNN and CDR2 SYGVQD (reference sequence). The CDR3 DNA sequence: TGCGCCAGCAGTGACGGGGGGCAGCCCCAGCATTTT. Encoded protein: CASSDGGQPQHF.

The V gene is TRBV5-4, the J gene TRBJ2-1; 9 bases match TRBD1. The CDR3 loop spans 14 amino acids. Trimming took 0 bases from V and 8 from J; bases not matched to a gene: 3. CDR1 and CDR2 (germline): SGHNT, YYREEE (reference sequence). The CDR3 protein is CASSLGTGVDEQFF. In DNA form, the CDR3 reads TGTGCCAGCAGCTTGGGGACAGGGGTTGATGAGCAGTTCTTC.

V is TRBV19 and J is TRBJ2-2, with D possibly TRBD2 on 6 matching bases. In germline, CDR1 is LNHDA, CDR2 SQIVND (reference sequence). V was pared by 5 bases and J by 6 bases, with 13 bases between. CDR3 length equals 14 residues. The CDR3 DNA is TGTGCCAGTAGTGCACGGAGGGATGCCGGGGAGCTGTTTTTT. It codes for CASSARRDAGELFF.

The chain couples TRBV6-5 to TRBJ2-7; 9 positions match TRBD1. Germline V gene sequence: CDR1 MNHEY, CDR2 SVGAGI. Unmatched junction bases numbered 7, after V lost 7 bases and J lost 3 bases. This CDR3 comprises 14 residues. The CDR3 loop is CASTPRGQGYEQYF. CDR3 sequence (DNA): TGTGCCAGCACCCCCAGGGGACAGGGCTACGAGCAGTACTTC.

This clone was seen a few times. Written as DNA, the CDR3 is TGCGCCAGCAGCCCCCGACAGGGTGAAGGGACCCAGTACTTC. It specifies CASSPRQGEGTQYF. The V gene is TRBV5-1, the J gene TRBJ2-5; 7 bases line up with TRBD1. The CDR3 loop spans 14 amino acids. CDR1 and CDR2 (germline): SGHRS, YFSETQ. V lost 4 bases, J lost 7 bases, and 10 bases stayed unmatched. Supplemented by reference TRBV5-1 and TRBJ2-5, the full variable domain reads KAGVTQTPRYLIKTRGQQVTLSCSPISGHRSVSWYQQTPGQGLQFLFEYFSETQRNKGNFPGRFSGRQFSNSRSEMNVSTLELGDSALYLCASSPRQGEGTQYFGPGTRLLVL.